One and the same sample provided the 2 T cell receptor beta chains below, sequenced in a study of siplizumab effects on memory and regulatory T cells. Sequencing used immunoSEQ multiplex PCR; TCRdb keeps in-frame clones, though not all of them. The data contain some 100,000 clones, under 95% of them seen just once; the ten biggest clones take up approximately 0.71%. The sample consisted of Tregs sorted from blood. These receptors were collected from a human donor in good health.

The chain joins TRBV5-6 to TRBJ2-3; D is unclear. The germline gives CDR1 SGHDT, CDR2 YYEEEE. CDR3 length: 13 amino acids. V lost 1 base and J 0 bases, leaving 3 bases between the germline ends. The CDR3, as DNA: TGTGCCAGCAGCTTGTTTAGCACAGATACGCAGTATTTT. It encodes CASSLFSTDTQYF.

The gene calls are TRBV6-4 and TRBJ2-2, with 8 bases fitting TRBD1. The ends lost 2 bases at V and 6 bases at J; junction bases unmatched: 5. The CDR3 consists of 15 residues. Germline assignment: CDR1 MRHNA and CDR2 SNTAGT. The CDR3, as DNA: TGTGCCAGCAGTGACATATCGACAGGGGCCGGGGAGCTGTTTTTT. Its translation: CASSDISTGAGELFF.